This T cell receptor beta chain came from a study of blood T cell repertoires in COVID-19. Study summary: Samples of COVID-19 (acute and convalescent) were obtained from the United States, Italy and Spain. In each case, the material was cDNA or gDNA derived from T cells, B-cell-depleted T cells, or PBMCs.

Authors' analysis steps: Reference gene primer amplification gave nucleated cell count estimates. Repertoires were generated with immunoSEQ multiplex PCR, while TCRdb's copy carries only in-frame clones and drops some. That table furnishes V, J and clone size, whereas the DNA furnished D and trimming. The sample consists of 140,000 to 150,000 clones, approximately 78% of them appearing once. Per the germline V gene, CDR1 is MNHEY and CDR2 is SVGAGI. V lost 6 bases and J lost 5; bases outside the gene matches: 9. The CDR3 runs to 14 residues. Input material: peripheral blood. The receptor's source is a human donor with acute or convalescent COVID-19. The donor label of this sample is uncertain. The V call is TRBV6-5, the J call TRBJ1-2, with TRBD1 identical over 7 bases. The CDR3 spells CASRPTGDAYGYTF. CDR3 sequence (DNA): TGTGCCAGCAGACCAACAGGGGACGCTTATGGCTACACCTTC.